The source of this T cell receptor (beta chain) is a study of Ad26.COV2.S vaccination and SARS-CoV-2 variants. Whole-study findings and limits: Total T cell responses may have been underestimated by the TCR breadth and depth analyses. Vaccine recipients had higher spike-specific TCR breadth than placebo recipients. Those who received vaccine or placebo ended up with similar non-spike TCR breadth. A substantial breadth of spike-specific CD8+ and CD4+ T cell responses after vaccination has been reported.

The CDR3 has 17 residues. CDR1 SNHLY and CDR2 FYNNEI come from the germline V gene. The germline V and J ends were trimmed by 6 bases and 3 bases, with 23 bases remaining between them. Comment on this clone: Its antigen is unidentified.

TCRdb's table, derived via immunoSEQ multiplex PCR, lists solely in-frame clones and lacks some. The top ten hold 3% to 4% of the sample, which has 300,000 to 400,000 clones, under 95% seen once. This chain links TRBV2 with TRBJ1-2, with D perhaps TRBD1 (5 bases). The specimen comprised peripheral blood, sampled after recovery from COVID-19. The TCR was taken from a human donor who had recovered from COVID-19. The CDR3: CASRILGNRQQDYGYTF. The DNA of the CDR3 is TGTGCCAGCAGAATCTTGGGGAACAGACAGCAAGACTATGGCTACACCTTC.